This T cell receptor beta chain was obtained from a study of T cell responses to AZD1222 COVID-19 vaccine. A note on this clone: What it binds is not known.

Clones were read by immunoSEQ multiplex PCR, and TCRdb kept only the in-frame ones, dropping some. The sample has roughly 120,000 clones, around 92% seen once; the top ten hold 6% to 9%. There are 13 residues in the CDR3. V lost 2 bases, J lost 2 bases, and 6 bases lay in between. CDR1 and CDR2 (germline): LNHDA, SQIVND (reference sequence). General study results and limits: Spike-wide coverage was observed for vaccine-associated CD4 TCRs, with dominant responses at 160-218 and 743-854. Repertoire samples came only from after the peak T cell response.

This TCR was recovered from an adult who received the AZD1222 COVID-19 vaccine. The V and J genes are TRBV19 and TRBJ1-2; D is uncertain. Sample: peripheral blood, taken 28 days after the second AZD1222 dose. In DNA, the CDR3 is TGTGCCAGTAGTATAACTACGAACTATGGCTACACCTTC. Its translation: CASSITTNYGYTF.